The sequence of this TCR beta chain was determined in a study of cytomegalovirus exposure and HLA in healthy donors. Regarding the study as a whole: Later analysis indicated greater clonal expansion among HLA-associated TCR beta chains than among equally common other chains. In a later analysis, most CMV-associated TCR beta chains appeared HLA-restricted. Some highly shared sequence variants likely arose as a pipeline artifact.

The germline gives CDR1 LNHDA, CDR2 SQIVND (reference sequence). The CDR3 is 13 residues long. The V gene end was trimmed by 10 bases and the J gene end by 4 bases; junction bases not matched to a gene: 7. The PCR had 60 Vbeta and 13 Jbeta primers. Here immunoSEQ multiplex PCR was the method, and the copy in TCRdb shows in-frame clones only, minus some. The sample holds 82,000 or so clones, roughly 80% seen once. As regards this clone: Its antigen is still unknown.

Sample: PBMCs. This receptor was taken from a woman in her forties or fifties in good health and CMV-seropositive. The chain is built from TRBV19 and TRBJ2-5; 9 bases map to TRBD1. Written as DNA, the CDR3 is TGTGCCACCGGGACAGGGTGGCTAGAGACCCAGTACTTC. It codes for CATGTGWLETQYF.